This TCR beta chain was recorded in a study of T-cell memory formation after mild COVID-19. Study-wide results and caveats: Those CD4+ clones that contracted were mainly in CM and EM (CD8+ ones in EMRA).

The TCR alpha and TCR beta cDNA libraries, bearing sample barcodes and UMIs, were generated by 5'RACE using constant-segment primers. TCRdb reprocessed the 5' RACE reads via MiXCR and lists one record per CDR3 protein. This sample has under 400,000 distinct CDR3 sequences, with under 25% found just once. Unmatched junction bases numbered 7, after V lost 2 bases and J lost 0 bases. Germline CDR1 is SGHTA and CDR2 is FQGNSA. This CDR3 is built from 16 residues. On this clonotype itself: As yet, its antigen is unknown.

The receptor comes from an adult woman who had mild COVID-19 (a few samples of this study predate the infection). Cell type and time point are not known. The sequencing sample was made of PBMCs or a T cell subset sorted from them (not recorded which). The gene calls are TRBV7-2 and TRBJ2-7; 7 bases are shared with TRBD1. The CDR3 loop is CASSLFVTGSSYEQYF. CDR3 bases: TGTGCCAGCAGCTTATTTGTGACAGGGAGCTCCTACGAGCAGTACTTC.